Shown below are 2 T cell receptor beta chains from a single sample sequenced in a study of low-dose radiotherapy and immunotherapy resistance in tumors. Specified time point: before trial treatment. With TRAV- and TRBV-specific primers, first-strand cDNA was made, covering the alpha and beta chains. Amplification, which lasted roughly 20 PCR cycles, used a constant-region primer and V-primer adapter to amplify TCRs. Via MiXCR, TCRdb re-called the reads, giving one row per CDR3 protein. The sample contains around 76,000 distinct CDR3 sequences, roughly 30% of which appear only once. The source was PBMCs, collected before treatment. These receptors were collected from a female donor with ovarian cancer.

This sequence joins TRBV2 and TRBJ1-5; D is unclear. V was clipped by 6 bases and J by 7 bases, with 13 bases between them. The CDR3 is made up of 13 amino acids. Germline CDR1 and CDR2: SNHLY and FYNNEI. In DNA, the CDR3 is TGTGCCAGCAGGGAAACTGGGGTGCAGCCCCAGCATTTT. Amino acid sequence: CASRETGVQPQHF.

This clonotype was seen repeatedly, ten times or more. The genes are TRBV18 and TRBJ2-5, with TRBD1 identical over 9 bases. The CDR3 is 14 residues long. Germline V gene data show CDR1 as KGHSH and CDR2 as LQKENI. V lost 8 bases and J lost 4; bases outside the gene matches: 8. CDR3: CASAEGQGRETQYF. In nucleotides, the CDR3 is TGTGCCAGCGCGGAAGGACAGGGGAGAGAGACCCAGTACTTC.